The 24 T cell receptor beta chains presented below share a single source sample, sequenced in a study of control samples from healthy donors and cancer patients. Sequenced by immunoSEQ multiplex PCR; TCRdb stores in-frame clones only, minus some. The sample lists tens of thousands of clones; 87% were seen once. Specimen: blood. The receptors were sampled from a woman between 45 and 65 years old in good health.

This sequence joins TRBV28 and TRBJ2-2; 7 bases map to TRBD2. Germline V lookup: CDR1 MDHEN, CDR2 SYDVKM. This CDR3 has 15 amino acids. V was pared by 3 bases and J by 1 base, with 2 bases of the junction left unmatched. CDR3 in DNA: TGTGCCAGCAGTTTCGGGAGGCTGAACACCGGGGAGCTGTTTTTT. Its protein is CASSFGRLNTGELFF.

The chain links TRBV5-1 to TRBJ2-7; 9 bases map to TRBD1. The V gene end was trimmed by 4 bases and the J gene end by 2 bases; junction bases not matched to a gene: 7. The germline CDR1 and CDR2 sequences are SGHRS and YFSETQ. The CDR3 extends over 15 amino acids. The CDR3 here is CASSLSGTGPYEQYF. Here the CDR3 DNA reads TGCGCCAGCAGCCTCTCCGGGACAGGGCCCTACGAGCAGTACTTC.

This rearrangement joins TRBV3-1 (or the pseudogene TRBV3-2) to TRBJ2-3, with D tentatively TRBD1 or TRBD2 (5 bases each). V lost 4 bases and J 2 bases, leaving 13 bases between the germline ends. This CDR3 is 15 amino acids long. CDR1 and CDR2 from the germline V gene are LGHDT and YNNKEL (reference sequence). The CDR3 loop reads CASSPRGVYTDTQYF. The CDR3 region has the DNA TGTGCCAGCAGCCCAAGAGGGGTTTACACAGATACGCAGTATTTT.

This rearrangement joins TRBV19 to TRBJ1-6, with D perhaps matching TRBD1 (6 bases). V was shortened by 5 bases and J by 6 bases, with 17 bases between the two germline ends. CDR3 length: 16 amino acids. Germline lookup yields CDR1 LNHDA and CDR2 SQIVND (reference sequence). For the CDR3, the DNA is TGTGCCAGTAGTCTCTCCCTCGGACAGCTTAATTCACCCCTCCACTTT. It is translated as CASSLSLGQLNSPLHF.

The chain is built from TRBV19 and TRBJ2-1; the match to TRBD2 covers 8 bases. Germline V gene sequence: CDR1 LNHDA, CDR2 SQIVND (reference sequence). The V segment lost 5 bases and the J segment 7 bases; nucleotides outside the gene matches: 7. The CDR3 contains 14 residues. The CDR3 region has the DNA TGTGCCAGTAGTGGAGCGGGAGTGGGGAATGAGCAGTTCTTC. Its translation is CASSGAGVGNEQFF.

CDR3 in amino acids: CASSPLLRGTDTQYF. CDR3 sequence (DNA): TGTGCCAGCTCACCTCTGCTTCGGGGCACAGATACGCAGTATTTT. The chain joins TRBV18 to TRBJ2-3, with D hard to call. The V gene lost 3 bases and the J gene lost 1 base, with 11 bases spanning the gap. Germline values: CDR1 KGHSH, CDR2 LQKENI. The CDR3 is 15 residues long.

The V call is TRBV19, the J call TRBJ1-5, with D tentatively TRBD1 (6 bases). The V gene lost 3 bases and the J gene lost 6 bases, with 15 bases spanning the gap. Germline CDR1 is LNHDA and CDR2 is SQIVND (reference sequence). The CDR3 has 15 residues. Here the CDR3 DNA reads TGTGCCAGTAGTATGGTCTCGGGGGCTGGTCAGCCCCAGCATTTT. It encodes CASSMVSGAGQPQHF.

The CDR3 nucleotides are TGTGCCAGCAGCGCAGGACAGGCACATTCACCCCTCCACTTT. This sequence encodes CASSAGQAHSPLHF. The chain employs TRBV9 and TRBJ1-6; 7 positions match TRBD1. Per germline, CDR1 SGDLS and CDR2 YYNGEE. Unmatched junction bases numbered 5, after V lost 3 bases and J lost 8 bases. The CDR3 consists of 14 residues.

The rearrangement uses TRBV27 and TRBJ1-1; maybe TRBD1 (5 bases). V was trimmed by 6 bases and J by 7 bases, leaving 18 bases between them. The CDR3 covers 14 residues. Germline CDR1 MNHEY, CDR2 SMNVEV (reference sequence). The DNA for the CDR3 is TGTGCCAGCAGACTCCACAATGGGGCAGTTGAAGCTTTCTTT. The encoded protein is CASRLHNGAVEAFF.

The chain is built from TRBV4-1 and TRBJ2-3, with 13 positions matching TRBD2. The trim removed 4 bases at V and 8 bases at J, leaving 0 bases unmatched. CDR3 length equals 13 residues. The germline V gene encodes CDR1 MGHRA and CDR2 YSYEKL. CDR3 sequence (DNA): TGCGCCAGCAGCCGGACTAGCGGGAGTACGCAGTATTTT. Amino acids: CASSRTSGSTQYF.

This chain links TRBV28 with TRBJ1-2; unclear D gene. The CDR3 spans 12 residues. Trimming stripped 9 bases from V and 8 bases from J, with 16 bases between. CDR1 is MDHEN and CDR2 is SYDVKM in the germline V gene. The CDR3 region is CASADGIGGYTF. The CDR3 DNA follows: TGTGCCAGTGCGGACGGGATCGGCGGCTACACCTTC.

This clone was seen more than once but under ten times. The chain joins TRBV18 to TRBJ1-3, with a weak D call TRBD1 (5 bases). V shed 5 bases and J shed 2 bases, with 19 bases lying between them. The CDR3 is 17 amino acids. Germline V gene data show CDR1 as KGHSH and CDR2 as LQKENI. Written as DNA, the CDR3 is TGTGCCAGCTCATCCGGGGGAGGAAGTCCGGCTGGAAACACCATATATTTT. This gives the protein CASSSGGGSPAGNTIYF. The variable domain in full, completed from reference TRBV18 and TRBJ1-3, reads NAGVMQNPRHLVRRRGQEARLRCSPMKGHSHVYWYRQLPEEGLKFMVYLQKENIIDESGMPKERFSAEFPKEGPSILRIQQVVRGDSAAYFCASSSGGGSPAGNTIYFGEGSWLTVV.

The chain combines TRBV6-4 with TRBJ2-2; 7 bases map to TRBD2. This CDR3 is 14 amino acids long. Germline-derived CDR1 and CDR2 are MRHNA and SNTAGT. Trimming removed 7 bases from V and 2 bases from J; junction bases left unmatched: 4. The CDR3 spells CASILAKNTGELFF. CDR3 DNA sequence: TGTGCCAGCATACTAGCGAAAAACACCGGGGAGCTGTTTTTT.

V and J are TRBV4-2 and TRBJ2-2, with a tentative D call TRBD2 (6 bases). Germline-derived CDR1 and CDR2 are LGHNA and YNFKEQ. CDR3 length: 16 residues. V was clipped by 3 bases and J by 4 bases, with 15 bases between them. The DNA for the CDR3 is TGTGCCAGCAGCCAGTTCGGGAGATCTAGCACCGGGGAGCTGTTTTTT. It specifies CASSQFGRSSTGELFF.

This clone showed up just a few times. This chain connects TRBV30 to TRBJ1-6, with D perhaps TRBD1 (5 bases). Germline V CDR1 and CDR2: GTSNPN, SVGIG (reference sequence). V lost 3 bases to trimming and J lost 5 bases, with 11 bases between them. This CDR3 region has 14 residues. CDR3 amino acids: CAWSIDSHNSPLHF. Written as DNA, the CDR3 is TGTGCCTGGAGCATAGACAGTCATAATTCACCCCTCCACTTT.

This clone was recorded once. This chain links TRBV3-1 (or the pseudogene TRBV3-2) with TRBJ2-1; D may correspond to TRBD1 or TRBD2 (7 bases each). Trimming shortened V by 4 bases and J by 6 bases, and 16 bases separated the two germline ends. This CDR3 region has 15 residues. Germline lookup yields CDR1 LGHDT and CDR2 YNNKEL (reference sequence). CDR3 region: CASSRNRGGSNEQFF. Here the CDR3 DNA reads TGTGCCAGCAGCCGGAACAGGGGAGGGTCCAATGAGCAGTTCTTC.

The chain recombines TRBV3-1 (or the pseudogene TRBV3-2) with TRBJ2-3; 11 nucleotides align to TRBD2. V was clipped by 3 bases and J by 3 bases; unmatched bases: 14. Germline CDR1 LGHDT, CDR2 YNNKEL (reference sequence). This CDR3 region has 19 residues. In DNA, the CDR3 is TGTGCCAGCAGCCAGGGCCTAGCGGGAGGAGGTATCGCAACAGATACGCAGTATTTT. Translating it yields CASSQGLAGGGIATDTQYF.

The CDR3 region is CASSVSGSANQPQHF. The CDR3, as DNA: TGTGCCAGCAGCGTATCCGGGTCGGCCAATCAGCCCCAGCATTTT. The rearrangement joins TRBV9 to TRBJ1-5; D not certain. The CDR3 contains 15 residues. V was cut by 1 base and J by 3 bases, with 11 bases left in between. Germline CDR1 and CDR2: SGDLS and YYNGEE.

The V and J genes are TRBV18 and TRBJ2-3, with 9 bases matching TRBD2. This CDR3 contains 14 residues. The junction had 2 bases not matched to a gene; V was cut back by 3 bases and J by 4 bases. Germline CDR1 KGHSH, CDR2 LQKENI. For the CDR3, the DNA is TGTGCCAGCTCACCGGCGGGAGGGGCAGATACGCAGTATTTT. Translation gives CASSPAGGADTQYF.

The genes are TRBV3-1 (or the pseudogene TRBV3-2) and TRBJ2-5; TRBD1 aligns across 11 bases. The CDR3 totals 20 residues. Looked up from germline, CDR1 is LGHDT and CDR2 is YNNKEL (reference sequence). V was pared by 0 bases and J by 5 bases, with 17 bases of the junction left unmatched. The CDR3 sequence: CASSQDIRGQGAFPGETQYF. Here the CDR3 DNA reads TGTGCCAGCAGCCAAGATATAAGAGGACAGGGGGCTTTCCCCGGGGAGACCCAGTACTTC.

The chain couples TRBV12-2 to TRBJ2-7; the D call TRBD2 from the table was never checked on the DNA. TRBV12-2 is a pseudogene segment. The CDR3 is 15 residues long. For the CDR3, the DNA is TGTGCAAGTCGCCCCCGGGGGTCTTTCTTGGCCGAGCAGTACTTC. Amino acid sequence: CASRPRGSFLAEQYF.

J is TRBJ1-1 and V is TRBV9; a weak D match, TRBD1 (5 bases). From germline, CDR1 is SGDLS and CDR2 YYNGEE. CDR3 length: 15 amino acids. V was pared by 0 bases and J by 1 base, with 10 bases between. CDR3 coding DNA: TGTGCCAGCAGCGTAGGGGGCGCCGGGAACACTGAAGCTTTCTTT. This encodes CASSVGGAGNTEAFF.

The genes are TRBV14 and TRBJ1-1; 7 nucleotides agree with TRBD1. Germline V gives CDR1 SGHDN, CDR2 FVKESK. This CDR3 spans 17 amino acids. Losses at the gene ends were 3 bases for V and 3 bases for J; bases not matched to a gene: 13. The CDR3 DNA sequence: TGTGCCAGCAGCCATGGAGGACAGGCTGGGATGTACACTGAAGCTTTCTTT. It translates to CASSHGGQAGMYTEAFF.

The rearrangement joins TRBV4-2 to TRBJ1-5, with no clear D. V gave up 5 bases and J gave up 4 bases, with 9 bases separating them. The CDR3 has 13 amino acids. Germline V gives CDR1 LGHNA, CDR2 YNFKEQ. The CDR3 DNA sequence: TGTGCCAGCAGCGACGGACGGAATCAGCCCCAGCATTTT. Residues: CASSDGRNQPQHF.